The entry below gives a single T cell receptor beta chain sequence along with its context. Its antigen remains unknown. This entry comes from a study of cytomegalovirus exposure and HLA in healthy donors. CDR3 size: 13 residues. Germline V gene data show CDR1 as SNHLY and CDR2 as FYNNEI. With V trimmed by 6 bases and J by 3 bases, 1 base remained unmatched. Use of 60 Vbeta and 13 Jbeta primers characterized the PCR. Libraries were prepared by immunoSEQ multiplex PCR; TCRdb keeps only in-frame clonotypes and omits some of them. This table has roughly 180,000 clones, approximately 78% appearing once. Study outcomes and limitations: In vitro testing confirmed a few CMV-associated chains as specific for CMV antigens.

Sequencing input: PBMCs. The chain employs TRBV2 and TRBJ2-7; 11 nucleotides match TRBD2. The TCR sequence derives from a woman between 18 and 30 years old in good health and CMV-seronegative. CDR3 nucleotides: TGTGCCAGCAGAGGGACTAGCGGCTACGAGCAGTACTTC. Translation: CASRGTSGYEQYF. The complete variable domain, with remaining parts taken from reference TRBV2 and TRBJ2-7, reads EPEVTQTPSHQVTQMGQEVILRCVPISNHLYFYWYRQILGQKVEFLVSFYNNEISEKSEIFDDQFSVERPDGSNFTLKIRSTKLEDSAMYFCASRGTSGYEQYFGPGTRLTVT.